This entry lists 16 T cell receptor beta chains sequenced from one sample in a study of blood T cells in healthy people across ages. PCR was performed a second time for roughly 7 to 12 cycles using a sample-barcoded 5' primer and a J-beta primer mix. TCRdb itself ran the 5' RACE reads through MiXCR, one entry per CDR3 protein. The table includes under 750,000 distinct CDR3 sequences, more than 45% detected once. The sample consisted of blood. All receptors come from an elderly man in good health.

This chain links TRBV7-2 with TRBJ2-3; TRBD2 is a possible D gene (5 bases). Germline loops: CDR1 SGHTA, CDR2 FQGNSA. Deletions cut 3 bases from V and 7 bases from J, with 14 bases between. The CDR3 contains 14 residues. The CDR3 DNA is TGTGCCAGCAGCTTGGGTACTAGAGTAAATACGCAGTATTTT. Protein product: CASSLGTRVNTQYF.

This clonotype was picked up a small number of times. The V call is TRBV11-3, the J call TRBJ2-1; possibly TRBD1 for D (6 bases). V lost 5 bases, J lost 6 bases, and 14 bases lay in between. The CDR3 totals 14 residues. Germline CDR1 and CDR2: SGHNT and YENEEA. CDR3 sequence: CASSATGHGNEQFF. The CDR3 DNA follows: TGTGCCAGCAGCGCCACAGGGCACGGCAATGAGCAGTTCTTC.

V and J are TRBV27 and TRBJ2-1; the match to TRBD2 covers 10 bases. Germline V lookup: CDR1 MNHEY, CDR2 SMNVEV (reference sequence). The trim removed 4 bases at V and 0 bases at J, leaving 3 bases unmatched. The CDR3 has 16 amino acids. The CDR3: CASSSSGSRSYNEQFF. CDR3 sequence (DNA): TGTGCCAGCAGTTCTAGCGGGAGTCGCTCCTACAATGAGCAGTTCTTC.

The chain uses TRBV20-1 and TRBJ2-1, with 10 bases lining up with TRBD2. This CDR3 is built from 17 residues. J was trimmed by 4 bases and V by 0 bases; bases with no gene match: 9. Germline CDR1 and CDR2: DFQATT and SNEGSKA (reference sequence). In DNA, the CDR3 is TGCAGTGCTAGAGATCCTTCCTCTAGCGGGAGTTACAATGAGCAGTTCTTC. Translation gives CSARDPSSSGSYNEQFF.

This clonotype was seen more than once but under ten times. The CDR3 region is CASSFLPGPQADTQYF. As DNA, the CDR3 is TGTGCCAGCAGCTTCCTACCGGGACCGCAGGCAGATACGCAGTATTTT. This rearrangement joins TRBV12-3 or TRBV12-4 to TRBJ2-3; perhaps D is TRBD1 or TRBD2 (5 bases each). V was clipped by 6 bases and J by 4 bases, with 20 bases between them. CDR3 length: 16 residues.

This clonotype occurred once. A much bigger clone sits one base away, suggesting this may be a read error. V usage is TRBV6-6 and J usage is TRBJ2-3; D is undetermined. Germline V gives CDR1 MNHNY, CDR2 SVGAGI (reference sequence). The CDR3 has 11 residues. Written as DNA, the CDR3 is TGTGCCAGCAGCACTGCAGATGCGCAGTATTTT. Amino acids: CASSTADAQYF.

This chain uses TRBV7-3 with TRBJ2-3; D might be TRBD2 (5 bases). The CDR3 extends over 15 amino acids. V lost 5 bases, J lost 0 bases, and 12 bases lay in between. Germline loops: CDR1 SGHTA, CDR2 FQGTGA. DNA for the CDR3: TGTGCCAGCAGCGTGAGCGGAGTTAGCACAGATACGCAGTATTTT. Protein: CASSVSGVSTDTQYF. Drawing the rest from reference TRBV7-3 and TRBJ2-3, the complete variable domain is GAGVSQTPSNKVTEKGKYVELRCDPISGHTALYWYRQSLGQGPEFLIYFQGTGAADDSGLPNDRFFAVRPEGSVSTLKIQRTERGDSAVYLCASSVSGVSTDTQYFGPGTRLTVL.

A note on this clonotype: A read error may be the cause here, since a much bigger clone is one base away. This sequence joins TRBV4-3 and TRBJ2-7; no definite D call. Trimming shortened V by 3 bases and J by 7 bases, and 13 bases separated the two germline ends. The CDR3 extends over 13 amino acids. Germline CDR1 LGHNA, CDR2 YSLEER. The CDR3 region has the DNA TGCGCCAGCAGCCAGACGAATCTGGGTGAGCAGTACTTC. As protein: CASSQTNLGEQYF.

This clonotype was found many times. The chain carries TRBV6-5 and TRBJ2-4; 10 nucleotides agree with TRBD2. The CDR3 extends over 19 amino acids. J gave up 2 bases and V 2 bases, and 12 bases lay outside the gene matches. From germline, CDR1 is MNHEY and CDR2 SVGAGI. In DNA form, the CDR3 reads TGTGCCAGCAGTTACACTAGCGGGGTATTTGGGCTGACCAAAAACATTCAGTACTTC. Translating gives CASSYTSGVFGLTKNIQYF.

The chain carries TRBV7-9 and TRBJ1-2; D perhaps matches TRBD1 (5 bases). This CDR3 is built from 14 residues. Germline values: CDR1 SEHNR, CDR2 FQNEAQ (reference sequence). The germline V and J ends were trimmed by 0 bases and 5 bases, with 10 bases remaining between them. The CDR3 here is CASSLAQGEYGYTF. In DNA, the CDR3 is TGTGCCAGCAGCTTAGCTCAGGGAGAATATGGCTACACCTTC.

V is TRBV6-2 or TRBV6-3 and J is TRBJ1-6; D is possibly TRBD1 (6 bases). CDR1 and CDR2 from the germline V gene are MNHEY and SVGEGT. This CDR3 is 19 amino acids long. Trimming shortened V by 2 bases and J by 0 bases, and 17 bases separated the two germline ends. This chain's CDR3 is CASSYEAGVRSSYNSPLHF. The CDR3 nucleotides are TGTGCCAGCAGTTACGAGGCAGGGGTAAGGAGCTCCTATAATTCACCCCTCCACTTT.

This chain uses TRBV3-1 with TRBJ2-5; 10 nucleotides align to TRBD2. Germline loops: CDR1 LGHDT, CDR2 YNNKEL (reference sequence). The CDR3 has 15 residues. The trim removed 6 bases at V and 1 base at J, leaving 5 bases unmatched. The CDR3 DNA reads TGTGCCAGCAGGGCACTAGCGGGGATCCAAGAGACCCAGTACTTC. Translation gives CASRALAGIQETQYF.

V usage is TRBV4-1 and J usage is TRBJ2-4, with 7 bases that match TRBD2. V lost 4 bases and J lost 13; bases outside the gene matches: 25. This CDR3 is 18 amino acids long. Looked up from germline, CDR1 is MGHRA and CDR2 is YSYEKL. The CDR3: CASSPRWGTAGDHNEQYF. The CDR3 DNA reads as TGCGCCAGCAGCCCAAGATGGGGCACCGCGGGAGACCACAATGAGCAGTACTTC.

The chain couples TRBV20-1 to TRBJ2-1; 8 positions agree with TRBD2. The CDR3 consists of 15 residues. Germline CDR1 and CDR2: DFQATT and SNEGSKA (reference sequence). Trimming removed 5 bases from V and 6 bases from J; junction bases left unmatched: 12. The CDR3 nucleotides read TGCAGTGCTCCCCCCACCGGGACTAGGTTCAATGAGCAGTTCTTC. Protein sequence: CSAPPTGTRFNEQFF.

V usage is TRBV24-1 and J usage is TRBJ2-1; 7 nucleotides match TRBD1. The germline V gene has CDR1 KGHDR and CDR2 SFDVKD. V dropped 3 bases and J dropped 10; count of bases not matched to a gene: 11. The CDR3 has 15 residues. This CDR3 is CATSDHRQGICEQFF. The CDR3 nucleotides are TGTGCCACCAGTGATCACCGACAGGGTATATGCGAGCAGTTCTTC.

The chain carries TRBV9 and TRBJ2-7, with D uncertain. The V gene's germline CDR1 is SGDLS and CDR2 YYNGEE. The CDR3 runs to 14 residues. V shed 0 bases and J shed 0 bases, with 7 bases lying between them. CDR3 coding DNA: TGTGCCAGCAGCGTAGACTATAGCTCCTACGAGCAGTACTTC. Translation gives CASSVDYSSYEQYF.